This is a list of T cell receptor beta chains from one sample in a study of T cell changes during pregnancy in multiple sclerosis. The repertoire was sequenced with immunoSEQ multiplex PCR; TCRdb's copy has only in-frame clones and lacks some. The repertoire holds 30,000 or so clones, 88% seen once, with 0.6% to 0.9% in the top ten. The source material was CD4+ T cells from peripheral blood mononuclear cells, sampled in the first trimester of pregnancy. Receptors were obtained from a female donor in good health, enrolled as a control in a pregnancy study. CDR3s include the opening cysteine and the closing phenylalanine or tryptophan. A D gene is named only where the DNA matches it firmly. Expanded clones are given a class, and other clones once, few, many or no size at all.

V	D	size	length	J	DNA	CDR3
TRBV30	TRBD1	NA	15	TRBJ2-5	TGTGCCTGGAGCCAGACAGGGGGCGTCTCAGAGACCCAGTACTTC	CAWSQTGGVSETQYF
TRBV13	NA	NA	18	TRBJ1-3	TGTGCCAGCAGCTTTCTACGGAGGGATATGAACTCTGGAAACACCATATATTTT	CASSFLRRDMNSGNTIYF
TRBV6-5	TRBD1	NA	14	TRBJ1-5	TGTGCCAGCACAACAGGGGCGGGCAATCAGCCCCAGCATTTT	CASTTGAGNQPQHF
TRBV7-6	TRBD1	NA	12	TRBJ2-4	TGTGCCAGCAGCTTGTACAGGGGCATTCAGTACTTC	CASSLYRGIQYF
TRBV7-2	TRBD1	once	14	TRBJ1-1	TGTGCCAGCAGGCTGACAGGGCCGAACACTGAAGCTTTCTTT	CASRLTGPNTEAFF
TRBV29-1	TRBD1	once	13	TRBJ2-7	TGCAGCGTCGGCGGACAGGGACAGGACGAGCAGTACTTC	CSVGGQGQDEQYF
TRBV2	TRBD2	NA	15	TRBJ2-7	TGTGCCAGCAGTGAAGTAGCGGGGCACTCCTACGAGCAGTACTTC	CASSEVAGHSYEQYF
TRBV9	TRBD1	once	15	TRBJ2-5	TGTGCCAGCAGCCCGGGGGGACAGGGTGGCGAGACCCAGTACTTC	CASSPGGQGGETQYF
TRBV18	TRBD2	NA	16	TRBJ2-5	TGTGCCAGCTCACCCGGCTTGGTTCGTAGCGGGGAGACCCAGTACTTC	CASSPGLVRSGETQYF
TRBV5-1	TRBD1	NA	12	TRBJ1-1	TGCGCCAGCAGCTGGACAGGGCCTGAAGCTTTCTTT	CASSWTGPEAFF
TRBV18	NA	NA	14	TRBJ2-7	TGTGCCAGCTCACTCGGACAGTCCCTCTACGAGCAGTACTTC	CASSLGQSLYEQYF
TRBV5-6	TRBD1	NA	19	TRBJ1-3	TGTGCCAGCAGCTCGGACAGGGGGCAGGGGTATAGCTCTGGAAACACCATATATTTT	CASSSDRGQGYSSGNTIYF
TRBV30	NA	NA	13	TRBJ2-3	TGTGCCTGGAGTGTAGCCGGCACAGATACGCAGTATTTT	CAWSVAGTDTQYF
TRBV9	NA	NA	18	TRBJ2-2	TGTGCCAGCAGCGTAGTAGGGGGGGCGCATATTTTTCCCGGGGAGCTGTTTTTT	CASSVVGGAHIFPGELFF